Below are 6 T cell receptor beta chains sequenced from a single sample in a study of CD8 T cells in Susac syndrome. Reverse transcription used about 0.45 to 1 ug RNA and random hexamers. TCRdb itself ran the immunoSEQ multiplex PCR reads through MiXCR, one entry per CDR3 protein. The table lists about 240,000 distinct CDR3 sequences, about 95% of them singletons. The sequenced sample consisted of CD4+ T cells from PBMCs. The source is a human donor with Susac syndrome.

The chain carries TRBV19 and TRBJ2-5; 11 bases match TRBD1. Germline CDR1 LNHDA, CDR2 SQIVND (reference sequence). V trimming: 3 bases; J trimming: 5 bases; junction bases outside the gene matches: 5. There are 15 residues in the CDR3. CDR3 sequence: CASSIRTGGAETQYF. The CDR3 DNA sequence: TGTGCCAGTAGTATTCGGACAGGGGGCGCGGAGACCCAGTACTTC.

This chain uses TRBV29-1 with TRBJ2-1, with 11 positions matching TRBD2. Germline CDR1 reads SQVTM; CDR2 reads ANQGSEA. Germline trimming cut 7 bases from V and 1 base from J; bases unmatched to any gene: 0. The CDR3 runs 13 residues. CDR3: CSASGRSYNEQFF. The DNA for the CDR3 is TGCAGCGCTAGCGGGAGGTCCTACAATGAGCAGTTCTTC.

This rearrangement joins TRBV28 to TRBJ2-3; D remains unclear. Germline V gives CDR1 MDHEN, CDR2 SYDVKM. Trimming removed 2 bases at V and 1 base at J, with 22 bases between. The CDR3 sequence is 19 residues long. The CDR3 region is CASSLGPFGPIPRTDTQYF. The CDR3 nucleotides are TGTGCCAGCAGTTTAGGGCCTTTTGGCCCCATCCCCCGCACAGATACGCAGTATTTT.

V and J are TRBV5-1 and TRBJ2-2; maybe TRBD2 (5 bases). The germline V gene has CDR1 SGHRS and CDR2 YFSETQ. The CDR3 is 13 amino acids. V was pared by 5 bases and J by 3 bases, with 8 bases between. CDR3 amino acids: CASRDLDTGELFF. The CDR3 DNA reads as TGCGCCAGCAGGGACTTGGACACCGGGGAGCTGTTTTTT.

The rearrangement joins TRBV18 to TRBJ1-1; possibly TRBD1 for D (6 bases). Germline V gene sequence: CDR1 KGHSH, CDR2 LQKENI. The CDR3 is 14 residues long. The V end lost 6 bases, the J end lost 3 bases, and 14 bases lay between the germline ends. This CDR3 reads CASSNRDKYTEAFF. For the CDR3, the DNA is TGTGCCAGCTCTAACAGGGACAAATACACTGAAGCTTTCTTT.

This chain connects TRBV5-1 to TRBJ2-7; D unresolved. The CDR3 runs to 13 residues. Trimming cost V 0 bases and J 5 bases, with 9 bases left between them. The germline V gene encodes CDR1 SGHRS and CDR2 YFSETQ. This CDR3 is CASSLGRTNEQYF. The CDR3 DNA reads TGCGCCAGCAGCTTGGGTCGTACAAACGAGCAGTACTTC. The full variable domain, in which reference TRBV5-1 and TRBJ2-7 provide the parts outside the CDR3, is KAGVTQTPRYLIKTRGQQVTLSCSPISGHRSVSWYQQTPGQGLQFLFEYFSETQRNKGNFPGRFSGRQFSNSRSEMNVSTLELGDSALYLCASSLGRTNEQYFGPGTRLTVT.